These T cell receptor beta chains were read from a single sample in a study of blood T cell repertoires in COVID-19. Sequencing was performed with immunoSEQ multiplex PCR; in TCRdb, only in-frame clones are kept and a portion is missing. This sample has 65,000 to 95,000 clones, with approximately 80% found just once. Sequencing used peripheral blood. The receptors come from a woman aged 50 to 65 with acute or convalescent COVID-19. Both conserved end residues are part of each CDR3. The order of the fields is clone size, V gene, J gene, D gene, CDR3 DNA, CDR3 protein. D genes are given only for firm matches. Clone size is stated in some rows and not others, as once, few, many or a class when expanded.

>.|TRBV28|TRBJ1-1|.
TGTGCCAGCAGTCCCCGTAGGGGGTTGGCTGAAGCTTTCTTT
CASSPRRGLAEAFF
>.|TRBV11-2|TRBJ2-3|.
TGTGCCAGCAGCTTAGATCGAGAGAGCGCAGATACGCAGTATTTT
CASSLDRESADTQYF
>.|TRBV7-2|TRBJ2-2|.
TGTGCCAGCAGGATCCCCAGGGGGAACACCGGGGAGCTGTTTTTT
CASRIPRGNTGELFF
>.|TRBV9|TRBJ1-6|.
TGTGCCAGCAGCGGCCTCAGGGGCTCCGGCTATAATTCACCCCTCCACTTT
CASSGLRGSGYNSPLHF
>.|TRBV4-1|TRBJ2-5|TRBD1
TGCGCCAGCAGCCAAGGCCTCCCGGACAGGGGGCTGGAGACCCAGTACTTC
CASSQGLPDRGLETQYF
>.|TRBV19|TRBJ1-3|.
TGTGCCAGTAGTATAGGCGGTCTCTCTGGAAACACCATATATTTT
CASSIGGLSGNTIYF
>once|TRBV5-1|TRBJ2-7|TRBD2
TGCGCCAGCAGCTTGTCGGGGGGGACTAGCGGGATAGTAAGCTACGAGCAGTACTTC
CASSLSGGTSGIVSYEQYF
>.|TRBV21-1|TRBJ2-7|.
TGTGCCAGCAGCAAAGTCGAGGGACAGCTAACAACCTACGAGCAGTACTTC
CASSKVEGQLTTYEQYF
>.|TRBV7-9|TRBJ1-5|TRBD1
TGTGCCAGCAGCCCAGGGACAGGGGAAAGTAAGCCCCAGCATTTT
CASSPGTGESKPQHF
>.|TRBV21-1|TRBJ1-1|.
TGTGCCAGCAGCGAACCACAGGGGGACACTGAAGCTTTCTTT
CASSEPQGDTEAFF
>.|TRBV18|TRBJ2-7|TRBD2
TGTGCCAGCTCACCACTAGCGGGAGGAGTCTCAGGGCCCTACGAGCAGTACTTC
CASSPLAGGVSGPYEQYF
>.|TRBV12-3/TRBV12-4|TRBJ2-3|.
TGTGCCAGCAGCGTGAAACAAGATACGCAGTATTTT
CASSVKQDTQYF
>.|TRBV15|TRBJ1-1|TRBD1
TGTGCCACCAGCAGACAAACCGGGACAGATCATTTTTTTAATGAAGCTTTCTTT
CATSRQTGTDHFFNEAFF